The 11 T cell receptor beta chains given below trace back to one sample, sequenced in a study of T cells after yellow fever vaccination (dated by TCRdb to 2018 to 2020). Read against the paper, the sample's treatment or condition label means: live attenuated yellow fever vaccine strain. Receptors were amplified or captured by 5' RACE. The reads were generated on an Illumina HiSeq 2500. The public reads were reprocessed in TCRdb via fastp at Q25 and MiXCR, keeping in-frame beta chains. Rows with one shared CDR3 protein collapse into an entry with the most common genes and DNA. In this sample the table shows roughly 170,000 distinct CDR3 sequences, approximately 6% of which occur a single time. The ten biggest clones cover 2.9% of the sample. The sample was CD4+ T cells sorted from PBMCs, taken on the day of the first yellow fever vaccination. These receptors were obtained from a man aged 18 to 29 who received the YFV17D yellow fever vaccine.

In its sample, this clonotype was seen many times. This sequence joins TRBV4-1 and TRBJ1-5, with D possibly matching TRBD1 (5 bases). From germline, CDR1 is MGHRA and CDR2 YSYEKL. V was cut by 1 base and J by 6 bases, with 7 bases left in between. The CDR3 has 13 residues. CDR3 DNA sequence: TGCGCCAGCAGCCAAGGCGGGGGTCAGCCCCAGCATTTT. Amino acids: CASSQGGGQPQHF.

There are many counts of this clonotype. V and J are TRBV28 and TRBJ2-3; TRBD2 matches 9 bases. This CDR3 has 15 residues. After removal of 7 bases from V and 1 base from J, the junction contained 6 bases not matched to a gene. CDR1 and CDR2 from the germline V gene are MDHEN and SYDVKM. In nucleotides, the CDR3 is TGTGCCAGCAAAATTAGCGGGGGAGGCACAGATACGCAGTATTTT. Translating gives CASKISGGGTDTQYF.

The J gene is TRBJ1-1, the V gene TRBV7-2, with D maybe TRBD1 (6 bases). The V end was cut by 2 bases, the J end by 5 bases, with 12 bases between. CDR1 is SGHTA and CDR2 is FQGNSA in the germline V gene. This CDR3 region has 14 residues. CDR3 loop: CASSLYGQLTEAFF. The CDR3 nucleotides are TGTGCCAGCAGCTTATACGGACAGTTAACTGAAGCTTTCTTT.

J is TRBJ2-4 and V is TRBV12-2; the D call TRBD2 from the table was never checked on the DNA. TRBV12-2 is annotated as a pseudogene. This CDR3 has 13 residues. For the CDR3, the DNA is TGTGCAAGTCGCTTAGCGATGGTCGACGGGCGGGACTTC. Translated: CASRLAMVDGRDF.

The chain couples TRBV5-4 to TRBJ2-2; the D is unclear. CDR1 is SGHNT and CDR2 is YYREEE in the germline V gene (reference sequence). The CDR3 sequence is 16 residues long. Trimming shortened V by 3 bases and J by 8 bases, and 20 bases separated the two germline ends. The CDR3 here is CASSSTGGHVRGELFF. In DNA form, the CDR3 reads TGTGCCAGCAGCTCAACGGGCGGCCACGTGAGGGGGGAGCTGTTTTTT.

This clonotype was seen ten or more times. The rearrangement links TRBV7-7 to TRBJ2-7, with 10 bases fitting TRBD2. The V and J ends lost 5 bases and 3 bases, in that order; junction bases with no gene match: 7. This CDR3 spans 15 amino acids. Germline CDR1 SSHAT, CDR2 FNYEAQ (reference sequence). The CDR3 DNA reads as TGTGCCAGCAGCCCCTCTAGCGGGGGTGGCTACGAGCAGTACTTC. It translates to CASSPSSGGGYEQYF.

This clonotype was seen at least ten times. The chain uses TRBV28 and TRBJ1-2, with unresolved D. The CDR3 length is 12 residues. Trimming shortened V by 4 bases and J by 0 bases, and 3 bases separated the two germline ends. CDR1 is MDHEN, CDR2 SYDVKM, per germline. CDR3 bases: TGTGCCAGCAGTTCCCCTAACTATGGCTACACCTTC. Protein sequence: CASSSPNYGYTF.

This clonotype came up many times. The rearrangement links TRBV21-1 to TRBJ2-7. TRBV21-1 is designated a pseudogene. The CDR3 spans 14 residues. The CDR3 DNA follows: TGTGCCAGCAGCAAACAGGCAGGCTCCTACGAGCAGTACGTC. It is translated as CASSKQAGSYEQYV.

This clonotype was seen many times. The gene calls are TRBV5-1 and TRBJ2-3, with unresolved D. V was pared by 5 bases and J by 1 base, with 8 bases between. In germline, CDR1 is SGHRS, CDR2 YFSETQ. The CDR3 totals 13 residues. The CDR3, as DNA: TGCGCCAGCAGACTGGTGGGCACAGATACGCAGTATTTT. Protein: CASRLVGTDTQYF.

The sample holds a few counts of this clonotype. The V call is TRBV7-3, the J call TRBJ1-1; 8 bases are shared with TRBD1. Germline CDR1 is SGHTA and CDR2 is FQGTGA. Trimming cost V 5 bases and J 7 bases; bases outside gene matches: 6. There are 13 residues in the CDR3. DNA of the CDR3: TGTGCCAGCAGCCAGACAGGGGCGGGTGAAGCTTTCTTT. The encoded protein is CASSQTGAGEAFF.

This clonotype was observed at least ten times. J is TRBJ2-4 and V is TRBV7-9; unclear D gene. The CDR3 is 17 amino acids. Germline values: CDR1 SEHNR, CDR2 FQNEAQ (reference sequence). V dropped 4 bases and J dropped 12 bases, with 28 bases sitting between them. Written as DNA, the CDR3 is TGTGCCAGCAGCTCCTCCCGAGACACGGGTTTTTCGAGTACTCAGTACTTC. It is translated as CASSSSRDTGFSSTQYF.